These T cell receptor beta chains were read from a single sample in a study of blood T cell repertoires in COVID-19. TCRdb's copy holds only in-frame clones and misses some; the assay was immunoSEQ multiplex PCR. The table records about 300,000 clones, around 86% of them present only once. The specimen sequenced was PBMCs or T cells enriched from blood (not recorded which). These receptors came from a woman aged 18-30 years who had recovered from COVID-19. Each CDR3 is given with its conserved first and last residue. Fields, in order: CDR3 DNA, CDR3 protein, V gene, D gene, J gene, clone size. The D gene is left open where the match is weak. The size of a clone is reported for some rows only, either as once, few or many, or as a class for expanded clones.

cdr3_nt: TGTGCCATAGGGACCAGTTACGGGGGGGCAGATACGCAGTATTTT
cdr3_aa: CAIGTSYGGADTQYF
v_call: TRBV6-5
d_call: TRBD2
j_call: TRBJ2-3
clone_size: -

cdr3_nt: TGTGCCAGCAGCCAAGTAAATAGCGGGGGAGAGACCCAGTACTTC
cdr3_aa: CASSQVNSGGETQYF
v_call: TRBV3-1/TRBV3-2
d_call: TRBD2
j_call: TRBJ2-5
clone_size: -

cdr3_nt: TGTGCCTGGAGTGTCAACAGGGGAGCTTTCTTT
cdr3_aa: CAWSVNRGAFF
v_call: TRBV30
d_call: TRBD1
j_call: TRBJ1-1
clone_size: -

cdr3_nt: TGTGCCAGTAGTATTTCCCGACAGATACATCAGCCCCAGCATTTT
cdr3_aa: CASSISRQIHQPQHF
v_call: TRBV19
d_call: -
j_call: TRBJ1-5
clone_size: -

cdr3_nt: TGTGCCAGCAGCTTAGTGGGAGCTATTCCTTCACCCCTCCACTTT
cdr3_aa: CASSLVGAIPSPLHF
v_call: TRBV13
d_call: -
j_call: TRBJ1-6
clone_size: -

cdr3_nt: TGTGCCAGCAGCCCAACAGGCCTCGGAAACACCATATATTTT
cdr3_aa: CASSPTGLGNTIYF
v_call: TRBV11-2
d_call: -
j_call: TRBJ1-3
clone_size: -

cdr3_nt: TGTGCCAGCAGTGTTCCTGCAGGGGTAAATTCACCCCTCCACTTT
cdr3_aa: CASSVPAGVNSPLHF
v_call: TRBV2
d_call: -
j_call: TRBJ1-6
clone_size: -

cdr3_nt: TGTGCCAGCAGTACGGAGGGCTATGGCTACACCTTC
cdr3_aa: CASSTEGYGYTF
v_call: TRBV5-5
d_call: -
j_call: TRBJ1-2
clone_size: -

cdr3_nt: TGCGCCAGCAGCCGTTCGGGACAGGGGGACGGATCTTTAGAAGCTTTCTTT
cdr3_aa: CASSRSGQGDGSLEAFF
v_call: TRBV4-1
d_call: TRBD1
j_call: TRBJ1-1
clone_size: -

cdr3_nt: TGTGCCAGCAGCCAAGAAGGGGCGGCAGATACGCAGTATTTT
cdr3_aa: CASSQEGAADTQYF
v_call: TRBV3-1/TRBV3-2
d_call: -
j_call: TRBJ2-3
clone_size: once

cdr3_nt: TGCGCCAGCGGCCCGGGTGGGGGGGCTACCTACAATGAGCAGTTCTTC
cdr3_aa: CASGPGGGATYNEQFF
v_call: TRBV5-1
d_call: -
j_call: TRBJ2-1
clone_size: -

cdr3_nt: TGTGCCATCAGTGACAGGGGCAAAGCTAACTATGGCTACACCTTC
cdr3_aa: CAISDRGKANYGYTF
v_call: TRBV10-3
d_call: -
j_call: TRBJ1-2
clone_size: -

cdr3_nt: TGCGCCAGCTTAACCGGACAGGGGCCGTCTGAAGCTTTCTTT
cdr3_aa: CASLTGQGPSEAFF
v_call: TRBV10-2
d_call: TRBD1
j_call: TRBJ1-1
clone_size: -

cdr3_nt: TGTGCCAGCAGCTTAGACCGGGACATCGGGGGCTACACCTTC
cdr3_aa: CASSLDRDIGGYTF
v_call: TRBV7-8
d_call: -
j_call: TRBJ1-2
clone_size: -

cdr3_nt: TGTGCCTGGAGCCGGGGATACTATGGCTACACCTTC
cdr3_aa: CAWSRGYYGYTF
v_call: TRBV30
d_call: -
j_call: TRBJ1-2
clone_size: -

cdr3_nt: TGTGCCAGCACCTCCAGGGGCCTCACAGATACGCAGTATTTT
cdr3_aa: CASTSRGLTDTQYF
v_call: TRBV9
d_call: -
j_call: TRBJ2-3
clone_size: once

cdr3_nt: TGTGCCACCCTTACCCCGAGCTCCTATAATTCACCCCTCCACTTT
cdr3_aa: CATLTPSSYNSPLHF
v_call: TRBV27
d_call: -
j_call: TRBJ1-6
clone_size: -

cdr3_nt: TGTGCCAGCAGTTTCCCGGGCTACGAGCAGTACTTC
cdr3_aa: CASSFPGYEQYF
v_call: TRBV7-9
d_call: -
j_call: TRBJ2-7
clone_size: -

cdr3_nt: TGTGCCAGTAGTGCGCGGACAGGGGGGAGCAACGAGCAGTACTTC
cdr3_aa: CASSARTGGSNEQYF
v_call: TRBV19
d_call: TRBD1
j_call: TRBJ2-7
clone_size: -

cdr3_nt: TGCGCCAGCAGCCAATCCGGTAGCGGGGGGGCTAGCTCCTACAATGAGCAGTTCTTC
cdr3_aa: CASSQSGSGGASSYNEQFF
v_call: TRBV4-1
d_call: TRBD2
j_call: TRBJ2-1
clone_size: -

cdr3_nt: TGTGCCAGCAGTTGGGGCACGAACACTGAAGCTTTCTTT
cdr3_aa: CASSWGTNTEAFF
v_call: TRBV12-3/TRBV12-4
d_call: -
j_call: TRBJ1-1
clone_size: -

cdr3_nt: TGTGCCAGCAGTCGGACAGGGAACACTGAAGCTTTCTTT
cdr3_aa: CASSRTGNTEAFF
v_call: TRBV12-3/TRBV12-4
d_call: TRBD1
j_call: TRBJ1-1
clone_size: -

cdr3_nt: TGTGCCATCAGTGAGGGGGACAGGGAGGAAAAACTGTTTTTT
cdr3_aa: CAISEGDREEKLFF
v_call: TRBV10-3
d_call: TRBD1
j_call: TRBJ1-4
clone_size: -

cdr3_nt: TGTGCCAGCAGCTCCCGGGGGGGTTTCCATGGCTACACCTTC
cdr3_aa: CASSSRGGFHGYTF
v_call: TRBV9
d_call: -
j_call: TRBJ1-2
clone_size: -

cdr3_nt: TGTGCCAGCAGCCGACAACCTCTATTGGTCTACACCTTC
cdr3_aa: CASSRQPLLVYTF
v_call: TRBV12-3/TRBV12-4
d_call: -
j_call: TRBJ1-2
clone_size: -

cdr3_nt: TGTGCCTGTCGGACTGGCCGTGTAGCGGGGTATTACAATGAGCAGTTCTTC
cdr3_aa: CACRTGRVAGYYNEQFF
v_call: TRBV30
d_call: TRBD2
j_call: TRBJ2-1
clone_size: -

cdr3_nt: TGTGCCAGTACCACGACTAGCGGGAGAAGAGAGACCCAGTACTTC
cdr3_aa: CASTTTSGRRETQYF
v_call: TRBV19
d_call: TRBD2
j_call: TRBJ2-5
clone_size: -

cdr3_nt: TGCGCCAGCAGCCAATTGACAGGACCTAGACAGCCCCAGCATTTT
cdr3_aa: CASSQLTGPRQPQHF
v_call: TRBV4-1
d_call: -
j_call: TRBJ1-5
clone_size: -

cdr3_nt: TGTGCCTGGAGTGAACAGGGAGTCACTGAAGCTTTCTTT
cdr3_aa: CAWSEQGVTEAFF
v_call: TRBV30
d_call: -
j_call: TRBJ1-1
clone_size: -

cdr3_nt: TGTGCCAGCAGCTTAAACAGGGGGAGCACAGATACGCAGTATTTT
cdr3_aa: CASSLNRGSTDTQYF
v_call: TRBV7-8
d_call: TRBD1
j_call: TRBJ2-3
clone_size: -

cdr3_nt: TGTGCCAGCAGTGACTTGGACACGAACACTGAAGCTTTCTTT
cdr3_aa: CASSDLDTNTEAFF
v_call: TRBV25-1
d_call: -
j_call: TRBJ1-1
clone_size: -

cdr3_nt: TGTGCCAGCAGCCTGGGACAGGGGAGCCCCAACGGCTACACCTTC
cdr3_aa: CASSLGQGSPNGYTF
v_call: TRBV11-2
d_call: TRBD1
j_call: TRBJ1-2
clone_size: once

cdr3_nt: TGTGCCAGCAGCCAGACTTCCGGGACTTTGAACACTGAAGCTTTCTTT
cdr3_aa: CASSQTSGTLNTEAFF
v_call: TRBV7-8
d_call: -
j_call: TRBJ1-1
clone_size: few

cdr3_nt: TGTGCCAGCAGCCCGTCTGACATGGCTCTACCCTACGAGCAGTACTTC
cdr3_aa: CASSPSDMALPYEQYF
v_call: TRBV9
d_call: -
j_call: TRBJ2-7
clone_size: -

cdr3_nt: TGTGCCAGCAGAAGAAATAGAGAACGAAACACTGAAGCTTTCTTT
cdr3_aa: CASRRNRERNTEAFF
v_call: TRBV27
d_call: -
j_call: TRBJ1-1
clone_size: few

cdr3_nt: TGTGCCAGCAGTTATTTGGGGCCAAATCAGCCCCAGCATTTT
cdr3_aa: CASSYLGPNQPQHF
v_call: TRBV6-5
d_call: -
j_call: TRBJ1-5
clone_size: -

cdr3_nt: TGTGCCAGTAGCTCATGGACAGGGTCCTATAGCAATCAGCCCCAGCATTTT
cdr3_aa: CASSSWTGSYSNQPQHF
v_call: TRBV19
d_call: TRBD1
j_call: TRBJ1-5
clone_size: -

cdr3_nt: TGTGCCAGCACCATTAGTACAGGGACGGGAAACACCATATATTTT
cdr3_aa: CASTISTGTGNTIYF
v_call: TRBV25-1
d_call: -
j_call: TRBJ1-3
clone_size: -

cdr3_nt: TGTGCCAGCATTGTAAGCGGGAGGGCCGGCTACGAGCAGTACTTC
cdr3_aa: CASIVSGRAGYEQYF
v_call: TRBV28
d_call: TRBD2
j_call: TRBJ2-7
clone_size: -

cdr3_nt: TGTGCCAGCAGCTTAGAAGAGTCAGGGTATCAGCCCCAGCATTTT
cdr3_aa: CASSLEESGYQPQHF
v_call: TRBV7-2
d_call: -
j_call: TRBJ1-5
clone_size: -

cdr3_nt: TGTGCCAGCAGCGTACAAACAGGGAGAGCTAACTATGGCTACACCTTC
cdr3_aa: CASSVQTGRANYGYTF
v_call: TRBV21-1
d_call: -
j_call: TRBJ1-2
clone_size: once

cdr3_nt: TGTGCCAGCAGTAAATCTAGTAGCGGGAGGCCGATGGATCTCCAAGAGACCCAGTACTTC
cdr3_aa: CASSKSSSGRPMDLQETQYF
v_call: TRBV28
d_call: TRBD2
j_call: TRBJ2-5
clone_size: -

cdr3_nt: TGTGCCAGCAGCAAAGGGTATACAGCTACCTACGAGCAGTACTTC
cdr3_aa: CASSKGYTATYEQYF
v_call: TRBV21-1
d_call: -
j_call: TRBJ2-7
clone_size: -

cdr3_nt: TGCGCCAGCCGACTAGCGGGAGGGCCGCACGAGCAGTACTTC
cdr3_aa: CASRLAGGPHEQYF
v_call: TRBV10-2
d_call: TRBD2
j_call: TRBJ2-7
clone_size: -

cdr3_nt: TGTGCCAGCAGTTACTCGCGGCGAAACAATGAGCAGTTCTTC
cdr3_aa: CASSYSRRNNEQFF
v_call: TRBV6-5
d_call: -
j_call: TRBJ2-1
clone_size: -

cdr3_nt: TGTGCCAGCTCACCGGGGCCGTTAAATGAAAAACTGTTTTTT
cdr3_aa: CASSPGPLNEKLFF
v_call: TRBV18
d_call: -
j_call: TRBJ1-4
clone_size: -

cdr3_nt: TGCGCCAGCAGTCGGGGGGGAGCCGGGGAGCTGTTTTTT
cdr3_aa: CASSRGGAGELFF
v_call: TRBV5-1
d_call: TRBD2
j_call: TRBJ2-2
clone_size: -

cdr3_nt: TGTGCCAGCAGTCCATACCCCGGGAAAAACACTGAAGCTTTCTTT
cdr3_aa: CASSPYPGKNTEAFF
v_call: TRBV11-2
d_call: -
j_call: TRBJ1-1
clone_size: -

cdr3_nt: TGCGCCAGCAGCGAAAAGACTGACTCCTATAATTCACCCCTCCACTTT
cdr3_aa: CASSEKTDSYNSPLHF
v_call: TRBV5-1
d_call: -
j_call: TRBJ1-6
clone_size: -

cdr3_nt: TGTGCCAGCAGTTCCTCCGGTGAAGCAAACTATGGCTACACCTTC
cdr3_aa: CASSSSGEANYGYTF
v_call: TRBV28
d_call: -
j_call: TRBJ1-2
clone_size: -

cdr3_nt: TGTGCCAGCGAGCTAGGGGACAGGAATTCACCCCTCCACTTT
cdr3_aa: CASELGDRNSPLHF
v_call: TRBV7-9
d_call: TRBD1
j_call: TRBJ1-6
clone_size: -

cdr3_nt: TGTGCCAGCAGCCAAGAGAATTCGGCTAGCGGCACAGATACGCAGTATTTT
cdr3_aa: CASSQENSASGTDTQYF
v_call: TRBV3-1/TRBV3-2
d_call: -
j_call: TRBJ2-3
clone_size: -

cdr3_nt: TGTGCCAGCAGTGACCCAGGGTACGGCTACACCTTC
cdr3_aa: CASSDPGYGYTF
v_call: TRBV2
d_call: -
j_call: TRBJ1-2
clone_size: once

cdr3_nt: TGTGCCAGCAGTTTATGGGACTCCCCTAGCGAGCAGTACTTC
cdr3_aa: CASSLWDSPSEQYF
v_call: TRBV27
d_call: -
j_call: TRBJ2-7
clone_size: -

cdr3_nt: TGTGCCATCGCTCACGGGACTGCCGCCGATACGCAGTATTTT
cdr3_aa: CAIAHGTAADTQYF
v_call: TRBV10-3
d_call: -
j_call: TRBJ2-3
clone_size: -